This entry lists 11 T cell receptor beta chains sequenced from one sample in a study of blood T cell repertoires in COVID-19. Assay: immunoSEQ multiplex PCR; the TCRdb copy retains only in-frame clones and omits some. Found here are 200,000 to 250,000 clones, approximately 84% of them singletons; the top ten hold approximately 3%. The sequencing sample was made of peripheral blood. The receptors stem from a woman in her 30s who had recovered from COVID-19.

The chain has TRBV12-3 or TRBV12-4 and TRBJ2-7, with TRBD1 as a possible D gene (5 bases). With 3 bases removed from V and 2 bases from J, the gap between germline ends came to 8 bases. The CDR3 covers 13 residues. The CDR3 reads CASSFLGAYEQYF. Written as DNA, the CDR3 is TGTGCCAGCAGTTTTCTAGGGGCCTACGAGCAGTACTTC.

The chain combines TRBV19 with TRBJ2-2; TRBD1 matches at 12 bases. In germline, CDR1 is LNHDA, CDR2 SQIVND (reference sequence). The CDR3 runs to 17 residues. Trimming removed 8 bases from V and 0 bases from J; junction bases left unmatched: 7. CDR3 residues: CASRGTGGITNTGELFF. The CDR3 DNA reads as TGTGCCAGTCGGGGGACAGGGGGCATAACGAACACCGGGGAGCTGTTTTTT. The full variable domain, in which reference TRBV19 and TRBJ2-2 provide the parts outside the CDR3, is DGGITQSPKYLFRKEGQNVTLSCEQNLNHDAMYWYRQDPGQGLRLIYYSQIVNDFQKGDIAEGYSVSREKKESFPLTVTSAQKNPTAFYLCASRGTGGITNTGELFFGEGSRLTVL.

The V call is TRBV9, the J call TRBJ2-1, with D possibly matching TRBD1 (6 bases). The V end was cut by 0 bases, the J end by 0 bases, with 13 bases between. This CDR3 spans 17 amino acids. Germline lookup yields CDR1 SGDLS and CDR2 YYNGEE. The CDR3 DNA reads TGTGCCAGCAGCGTAGGACAGGTCCATAGCTCCTACAATGAGCAGTTCTTC. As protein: CASSVGQVHSSYNEQFF.

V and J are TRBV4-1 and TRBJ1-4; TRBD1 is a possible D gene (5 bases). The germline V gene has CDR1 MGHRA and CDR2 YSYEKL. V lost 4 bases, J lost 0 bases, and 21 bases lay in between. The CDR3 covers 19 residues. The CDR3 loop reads CASSPPLDSFEATNEKLFF. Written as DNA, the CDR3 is TGCGCCAGCAGCCCCCCCCTCGACAGTTTCGAGGCAACTAATGAAAAACTGTTTTTT.

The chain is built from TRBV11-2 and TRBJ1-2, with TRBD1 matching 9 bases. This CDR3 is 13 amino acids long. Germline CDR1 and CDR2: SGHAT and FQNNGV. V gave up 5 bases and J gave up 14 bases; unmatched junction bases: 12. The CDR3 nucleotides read TGTGCCAGCAGCCGGTCGGGACAGGGAACAGGGACCTTC. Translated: CASSRSGQGTGTF.

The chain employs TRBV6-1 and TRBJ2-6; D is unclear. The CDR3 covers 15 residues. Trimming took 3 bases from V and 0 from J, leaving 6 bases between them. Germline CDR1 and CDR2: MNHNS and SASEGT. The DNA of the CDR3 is TGTGCCAGCAGTGATCCCTTCTCTGGGGCCAACGTCCTGACTTTC. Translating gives CASSDPFSGANVLTF.

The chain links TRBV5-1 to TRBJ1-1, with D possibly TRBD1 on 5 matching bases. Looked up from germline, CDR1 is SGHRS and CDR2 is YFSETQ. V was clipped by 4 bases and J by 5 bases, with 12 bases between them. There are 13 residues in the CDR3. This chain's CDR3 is CASSPAGETEAFF. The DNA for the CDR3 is TGCGCCAGCAGCCCCGCGGGGGAGACTGAAGCTTTCTTT.

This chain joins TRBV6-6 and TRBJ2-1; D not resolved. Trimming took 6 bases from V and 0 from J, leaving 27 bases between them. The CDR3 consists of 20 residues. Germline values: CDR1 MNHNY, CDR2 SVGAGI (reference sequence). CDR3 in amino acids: CASSHNPTPLPLGSYNEQFF. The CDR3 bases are TGTGCCAGCAGCCATAACCCCACTCCTCTACCTCTTGGCTCCTACAATGAGCAGTTCTTC.

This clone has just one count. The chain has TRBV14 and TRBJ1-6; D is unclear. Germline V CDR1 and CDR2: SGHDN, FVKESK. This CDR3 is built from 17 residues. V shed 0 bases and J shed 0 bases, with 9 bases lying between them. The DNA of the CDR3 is TGTGCCAGCAGCCAAGACCCACTCTCCTCCTATAATTCACCCCTCCACTTT. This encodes CASSQDPLSSYNSPLHF.

The CDR3 nucleotides are TGTGCCAGCAGCTTAGGCGGCGGCCGTCGGGATACGCAGTATTTT. Residues: CASSLGGGRRDTQYF. The gene calls are TRBV11-2 and TRBJ2-3, with D unclear. The CDR3 totals 15 residues. V was clipped by 1 base and J by 6 bases, with 14 bases between them. CDR1 is SGHAT, CDR2 FQNNGV, per germline.

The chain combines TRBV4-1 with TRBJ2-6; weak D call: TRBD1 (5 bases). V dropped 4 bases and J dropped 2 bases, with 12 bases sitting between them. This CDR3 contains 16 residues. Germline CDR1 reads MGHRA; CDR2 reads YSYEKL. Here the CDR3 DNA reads TGCGCCAGCAGCCTACTCCCAGGGCCTGGGGCCAACGTCCTGACTTTC. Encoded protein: CASSLLPGPGANVLTF.